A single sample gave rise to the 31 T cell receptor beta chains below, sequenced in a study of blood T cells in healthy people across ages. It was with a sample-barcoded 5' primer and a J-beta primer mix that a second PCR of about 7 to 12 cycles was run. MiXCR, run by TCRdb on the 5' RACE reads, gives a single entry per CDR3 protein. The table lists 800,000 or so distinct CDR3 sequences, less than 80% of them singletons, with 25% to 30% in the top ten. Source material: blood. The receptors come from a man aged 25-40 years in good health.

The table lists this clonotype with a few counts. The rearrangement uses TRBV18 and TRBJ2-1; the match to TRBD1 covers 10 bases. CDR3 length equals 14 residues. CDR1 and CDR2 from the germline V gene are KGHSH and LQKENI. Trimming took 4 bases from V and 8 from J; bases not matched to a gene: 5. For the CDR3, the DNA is TGTGCCAGCTCACTAGACAGGGGGCGCTATGAGCAGTTCTTC. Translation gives CASSLDRGRYEQFF.

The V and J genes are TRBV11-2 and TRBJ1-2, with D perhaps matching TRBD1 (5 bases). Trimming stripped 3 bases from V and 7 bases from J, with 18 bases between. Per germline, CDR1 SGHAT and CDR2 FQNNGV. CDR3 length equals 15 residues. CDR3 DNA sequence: TGTGCCAGCAGCTTGCGGTCGGGGCTAGTCGCTGGCTACACCTTC. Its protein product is CASSLRSGLVAGYTF.

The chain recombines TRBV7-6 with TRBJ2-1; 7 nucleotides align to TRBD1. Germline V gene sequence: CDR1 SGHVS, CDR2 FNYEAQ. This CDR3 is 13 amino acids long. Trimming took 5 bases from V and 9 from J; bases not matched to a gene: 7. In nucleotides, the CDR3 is TGTGCCAGCAGCCCCCAGGGGGTGGGTGAGCAGTTCTTC. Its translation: CASSPQGVGEQFF.

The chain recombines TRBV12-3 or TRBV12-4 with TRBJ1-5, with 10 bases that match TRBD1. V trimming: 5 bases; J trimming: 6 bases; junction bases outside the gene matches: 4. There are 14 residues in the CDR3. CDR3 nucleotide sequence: TGTGCCAGCAGTCTCGGGACAGGGGTTCAGCCCCAGCATTTT. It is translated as CASSLGTGVQPQHF.

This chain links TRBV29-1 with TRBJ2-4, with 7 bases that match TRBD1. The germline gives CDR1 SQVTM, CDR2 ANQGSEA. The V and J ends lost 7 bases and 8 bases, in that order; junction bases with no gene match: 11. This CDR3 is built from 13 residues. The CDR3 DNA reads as TGCAGCGCTGGACAGGCTCTGAGAGACATTCAGTACTTC. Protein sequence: CSAGQALRDIQYF.

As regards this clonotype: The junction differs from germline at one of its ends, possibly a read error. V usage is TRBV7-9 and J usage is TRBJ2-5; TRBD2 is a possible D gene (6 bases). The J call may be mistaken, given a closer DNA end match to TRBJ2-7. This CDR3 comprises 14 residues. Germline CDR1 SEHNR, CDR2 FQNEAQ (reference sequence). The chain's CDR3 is CAGSAQGLLYEQYF. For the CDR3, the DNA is TGTGCCGGCAGCGCGCAGGGACTCCTCTACGAGCAGTACTTC.

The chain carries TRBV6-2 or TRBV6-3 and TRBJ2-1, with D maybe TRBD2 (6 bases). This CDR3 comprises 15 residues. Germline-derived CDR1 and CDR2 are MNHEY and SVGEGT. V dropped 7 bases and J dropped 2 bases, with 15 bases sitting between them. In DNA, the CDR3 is TGTGCCAGCATGGGGAGGAGGGCGACCTACAATGAGCAGTTCTTC. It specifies CASMGRRATYNEQFF.

The CDR3 spells CATSDDGSHQPQHF. CDR3 DNA: TGTGCCACCAGTGATGACGGCAGTCATCAGCCCCAGCATTTT. The rearrangement joins TRBV24-1 to TRBJ1-5; D unresolved. The CDR3 contains 14 residues. Per germline, CDR1 KGHDR and CDR2 SFDVKD. Between the trimmed V and J ends, which lost 3 bases and 5 bases, there was a span of 10 bases.

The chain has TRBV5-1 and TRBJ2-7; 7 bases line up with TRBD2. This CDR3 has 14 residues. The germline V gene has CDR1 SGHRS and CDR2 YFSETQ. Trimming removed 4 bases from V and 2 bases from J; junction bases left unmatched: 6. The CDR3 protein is CASSPGTNTYEQYF. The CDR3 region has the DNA TGCGCCAGCAGCCCCGGGACTAATACCTACGAGCAGTACTTC.

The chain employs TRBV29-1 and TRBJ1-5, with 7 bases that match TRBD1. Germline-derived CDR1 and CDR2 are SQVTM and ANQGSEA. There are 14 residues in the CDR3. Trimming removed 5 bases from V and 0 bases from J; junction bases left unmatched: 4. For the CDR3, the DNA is TGCAGCGTTTCAGGGGGTCCTAGCAATCAGCCCCAGCATTTT. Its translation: CSVSGGPSNQPQHF.

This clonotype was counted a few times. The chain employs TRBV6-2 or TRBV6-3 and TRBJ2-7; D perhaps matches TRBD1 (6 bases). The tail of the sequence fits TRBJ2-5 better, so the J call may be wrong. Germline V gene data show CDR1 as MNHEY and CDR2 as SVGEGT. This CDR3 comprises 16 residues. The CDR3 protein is CASSLTIGTRIGTQYF. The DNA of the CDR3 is TGTGCCAGCAGTTTGACGATCGGGACACGCATTGGGACCCAGTACTTC.

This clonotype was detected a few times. In DNA form, the CDR3 reads TGTGCCAGCAGCCTAAGGACAGGGAAGTTTAATGAAAAACTGTTTTTT. It codes for CASSLRTGKFNEKLFF. The chain joins TRBV7-4 to TRBJ1-4, with 8 bases identical to TRBD1. The CDR3 runs 16 residues. Per germline, CDR1 SGHVT and CDR2 SQSDAQ. The trim removed 5 bases at V and 4 bases at J, leaving 9 bases unmatched.

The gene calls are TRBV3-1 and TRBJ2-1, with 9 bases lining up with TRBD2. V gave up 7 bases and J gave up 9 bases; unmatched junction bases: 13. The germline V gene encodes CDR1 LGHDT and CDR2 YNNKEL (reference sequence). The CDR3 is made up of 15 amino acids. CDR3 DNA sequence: TGTGCCAGCAACGGCGCGGGGGGGAATAGTAGTGAGCAGTTCTTC. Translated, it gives CASNGAGGNSSEQFF.

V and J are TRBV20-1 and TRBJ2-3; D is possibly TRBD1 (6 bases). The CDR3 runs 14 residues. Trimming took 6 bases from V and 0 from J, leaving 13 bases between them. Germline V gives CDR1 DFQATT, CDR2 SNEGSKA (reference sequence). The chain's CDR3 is CSAPDRPSTDTQYF. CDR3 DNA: TGCAGTGCCCCTGACAGGCCAAGCACAGATACGCAGTATTTT.

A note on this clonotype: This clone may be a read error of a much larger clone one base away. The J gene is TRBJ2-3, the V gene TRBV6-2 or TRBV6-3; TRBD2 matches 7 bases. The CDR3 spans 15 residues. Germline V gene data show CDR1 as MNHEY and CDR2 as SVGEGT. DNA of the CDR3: TGTGCCTGCAGCTCCGGACTAGAAATCACAGATACGCAGTATTTT. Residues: CACSSGLEITDTQYF.

CDR3 loop: CASSQGGWGEKLFF. CDR3 nucleotides: TGTGCCAGCAGCCAAGGGGGCTGGGGTGAAAAACTGTTTTTT. The J gene is TRBJ1-4, the V gene TRBV14; D might be TRBD1 (5 bases). Per the germline V gene, CDR1 is SGHDN and CDR2 is FVKESK. V was clipped by 1 base and J by 7 bases, with 10 bases between them. The CDR3 spans 14 residues.

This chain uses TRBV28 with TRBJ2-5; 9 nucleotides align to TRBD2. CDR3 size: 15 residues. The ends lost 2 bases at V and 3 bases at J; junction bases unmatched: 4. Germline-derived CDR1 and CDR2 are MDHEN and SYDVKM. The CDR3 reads CASSLLSGGKETQYF. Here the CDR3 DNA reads TGTGCCAGCAGTTTACTTAGCGGGGGTAAAGAGACCCAGTACTTC.

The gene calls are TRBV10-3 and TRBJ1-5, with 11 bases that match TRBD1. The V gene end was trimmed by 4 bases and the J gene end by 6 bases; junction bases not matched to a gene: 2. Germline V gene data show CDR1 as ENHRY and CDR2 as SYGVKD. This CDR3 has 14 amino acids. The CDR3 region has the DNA TGTGCCATCAGTGGGGACAGGGGGGTTCAGCCCCAGCATTTT. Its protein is CAISGDRGVQPQHF.

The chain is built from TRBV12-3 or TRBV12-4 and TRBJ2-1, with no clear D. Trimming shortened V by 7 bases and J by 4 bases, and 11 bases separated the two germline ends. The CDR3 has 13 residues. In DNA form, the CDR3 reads TGTGCCAGCACCACGACCCTGTACAATGAGCAGTTCTTC. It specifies CASTTTLYNEQFF.

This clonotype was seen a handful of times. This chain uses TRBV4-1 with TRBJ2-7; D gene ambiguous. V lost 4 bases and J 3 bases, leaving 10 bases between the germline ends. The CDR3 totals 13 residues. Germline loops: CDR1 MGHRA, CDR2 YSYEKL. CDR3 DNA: TGCGCCAGCAGCCCTACTGTGGTCTACGAGCAGTACTTC. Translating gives CASSPTVVYEQYF.

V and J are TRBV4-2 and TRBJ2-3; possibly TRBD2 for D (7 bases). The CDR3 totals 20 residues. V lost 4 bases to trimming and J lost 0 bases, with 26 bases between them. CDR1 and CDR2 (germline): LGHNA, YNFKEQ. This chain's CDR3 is CASSRKIGGASEHSTDTQYF. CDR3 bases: TGTGCCAGCAGCCGCAAGATTGGGGGGGCCAGTGAACATAGCACAGATACGCAGTATTTT.

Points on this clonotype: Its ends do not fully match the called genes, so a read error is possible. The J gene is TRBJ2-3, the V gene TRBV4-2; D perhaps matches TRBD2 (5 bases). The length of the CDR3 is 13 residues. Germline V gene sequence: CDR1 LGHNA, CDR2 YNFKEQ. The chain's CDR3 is CTSSKRLTDTQYF. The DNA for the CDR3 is TGTACCAGCAGCAAGCGGCTCACAGATACGCAGTATTTT.

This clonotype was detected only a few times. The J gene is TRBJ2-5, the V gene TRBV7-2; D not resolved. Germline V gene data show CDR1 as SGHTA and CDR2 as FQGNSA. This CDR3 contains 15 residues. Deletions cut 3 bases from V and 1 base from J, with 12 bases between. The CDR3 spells CASSLTYRVQETQYF. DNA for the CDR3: TGTGCCAGCAGCTTGACATATCGAGTCCAAGAGACCCAGTACTTC.

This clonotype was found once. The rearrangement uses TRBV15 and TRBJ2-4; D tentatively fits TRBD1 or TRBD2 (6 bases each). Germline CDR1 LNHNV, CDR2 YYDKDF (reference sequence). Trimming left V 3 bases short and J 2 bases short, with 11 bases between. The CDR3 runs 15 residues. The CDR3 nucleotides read TGTGCCACCAGCAGGGAGGGGGTGTCCAAAAACATTCAGTACTTC. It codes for CATSREGVSKNIQYF.

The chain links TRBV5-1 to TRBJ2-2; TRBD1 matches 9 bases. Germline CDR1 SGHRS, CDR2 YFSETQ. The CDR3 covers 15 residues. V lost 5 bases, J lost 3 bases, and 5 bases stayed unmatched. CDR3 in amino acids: CASRKGQGDTGELFF. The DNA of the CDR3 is TGCGCCAGCAGAAAGGGACAGGGAGACACCGGGGAGCTGTTTTTT.

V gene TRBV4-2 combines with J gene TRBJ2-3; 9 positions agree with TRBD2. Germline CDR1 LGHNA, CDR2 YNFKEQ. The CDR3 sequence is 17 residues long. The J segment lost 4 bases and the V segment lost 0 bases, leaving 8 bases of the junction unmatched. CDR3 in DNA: TGTGCCAGCAGCCAAGAAGGGCAGCGGGGGGCTGCAGATACGCAGTATTTT. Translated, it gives CASSQEGQRGAADTQYF.

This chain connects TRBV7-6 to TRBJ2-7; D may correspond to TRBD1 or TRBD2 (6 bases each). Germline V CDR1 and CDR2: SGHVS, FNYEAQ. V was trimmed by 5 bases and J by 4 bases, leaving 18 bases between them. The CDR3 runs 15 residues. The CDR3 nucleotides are TGTGCCAGCAGCCCGGGGGCCGAGACGGATTACGAGCAGTACTTC. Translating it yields CASSPGAETDYEQYF.

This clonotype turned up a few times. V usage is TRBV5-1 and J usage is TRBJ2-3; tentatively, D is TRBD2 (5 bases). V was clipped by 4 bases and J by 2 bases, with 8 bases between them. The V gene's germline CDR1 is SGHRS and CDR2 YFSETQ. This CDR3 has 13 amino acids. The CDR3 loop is CASSHGDTDTQYF. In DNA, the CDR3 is TGCGCCAGCAGCCACGGGGACACAGATACGCAGTATTTT.

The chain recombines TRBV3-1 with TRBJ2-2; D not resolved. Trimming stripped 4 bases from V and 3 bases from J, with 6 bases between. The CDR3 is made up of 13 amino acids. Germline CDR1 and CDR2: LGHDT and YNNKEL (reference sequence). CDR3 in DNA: TGTGCCAGCAGCCCACGGTACACCGGGGAGCTGTTTTTT. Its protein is CASSPRYTGELFF.

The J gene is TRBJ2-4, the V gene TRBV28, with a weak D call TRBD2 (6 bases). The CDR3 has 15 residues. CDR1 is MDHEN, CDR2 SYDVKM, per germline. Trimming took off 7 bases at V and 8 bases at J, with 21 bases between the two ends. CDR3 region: CASIDHSGGRDIQYF. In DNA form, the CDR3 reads TGTGCCAGCATTGACCACAGTGGAGGGCGGGACATTCAGTACTTC.

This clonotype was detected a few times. CDR3 sequence reads: CASSFNRETQYF. The CDR3 DNA reads as TGTGCCAGCAGTTTTAATCGAGAGACCCAGTACTTC. The rearrangement joins TRBV6-2 or TRBV6-3 to TRBJ2-5, with D unclear. Germline assignment: CDR1 MNHEY and CDR2 SVGEGT. CDR3 length equals 12 residues. Trimming took off 4 bases at V and 4 bases at J, with 7 bases between the two ends.